This T cell receptor beta chain was sequenced for a study of tumor and adjacent non-tumor tissue in lung cancer. General study points: TCR diversity was significantly greater in tumor than normal lung tissue.

Three rounds of nested PCR, following a modified ARM-PCR protocol, produced the TCRbeta library. TCRdb re-analysed the multiplex PCR reads in MiXCR, keeping a single row per CDR3 protein. The sample lists under 140,000 distinct CDR3 sequences, approximately 80% seen once, with 20% to 25% in the top ten. The CDR3 totals 14 residues. The germline CDR1 and CDR2 sequences are SGHAT and FQNNGV. This clonotype was counted once. Its target is not known. The junction departs from the called germline gene at one end, perhaps through a read error. No cell sorting was done before RNA was extracted from the tissue.

The receptor was isolated from a man between 65 and 85 years old with non-small cell lung cancer. The V and J genes are TRBV11-2 and TRBJ2-2; D perhaps matches TRBD2 (5 bases). Sequencing input: lung tumor tissue. CDR3 residues: CASSLDSRSGELFF. The CDR3 bases are TGTGCCAGCAGCCTGGATAGTCGGTCCGGGGAGTTGTTTTTT.